This TCR beta chain was found in a study of shared clonotypes between healthy human individuals. This CDR3 spans 15 amino acids. CD45RO-negative, CCR7-selected cells formed the naive CD8 fraction, which excluded terminally differentiated effector memory CD45RA+ cells. The table came from immunoSEQ multiplex PCR; TCRdb's copy has only in-frame clones and leaves some out. The sample holds roughly 550,000 clones, 95% to 96% seen once. This rearrangement joins TRBV21-1 to TRBJ2-1. TRBV21-1 is shown as a pseudogene. The TCR comes from a woman in her 30s in good health. Sequenced sample: naive CD8+ T cells sorted from blood. In DNA, the CDR3 is TGTGCCAGCAGCAGGGGGAAGTCGTATGTGAATGAGCAGTTCTTC. Translation: CASSRGKSYVNEQFF.